This entry lists 28 T cell receptor beta chains sequenced from one sample in a study of regulatory T cells in long-lasting Graves disease. Time point defined: newly diagnosed GD, antithyroid drugs for less than 3 months. PBMCs provided the RNA from which the TCR library was made. iRepertoire HTBI primers and Arm-PCR of CDR3 regions built TCR beta libraries. Each CDR3 protein gets one entry after TCRdb re-called the multiplex PCR reads with MiXCR. The sample carries more than 400,000 distinct CDR3 sequences, around 15% recorded once. This same sample was also part of a study on T cells in Graves' hyperthyroidism and ophthalmopathy.

The sample in question was peripheral blood mononuclear cells (PBMCs), obtained at new diagnosis, from a patient treated with antithyroid drugs. These receptors were obtained from a man in his forties or fifties with Graves disease.

This clonotype was seen at least ten times. J is TRBJ1-1 and V is TRBV3-1; a possible D gene is TRBD1 (6 bases). The CDR3 contains 14 residues. Germline V gene lookup returns CDR1 LGHDT and CDR2 YNNKEL (reference sequence). Trimming removed 0 bases from V and 6 bases from J, with 11 bases in between. CDR3 bases: TGTGCCAGCAGCCAAGATCCAGGGGTGGCTGAAGCTTTCTTT. Translating it yields CASSQDPGVAEAFF. The complete variable domain, with remaining parts taken from reference TRBV3-1 and TRBJ1-1, reads DTAVSQTPKYLVTQMGNDKSIKCEQNLGHDTMYWYKQDSKKFLKIMFSYNNKELIINETVPNRFSPKSPDKAHLNLHINSLELGDSAVYFCASSQDPGVAEAFFGQGTRLTVV.

Details on this clonotype: The germline gene is not matched at one end of the junction; a read error may be the cause. The chain employs TRBV4-1 and TRBJ2-1, with D possibly being TRBD2 (5 bases). The V gene's germline CDR1 is MGHRA and CDR2 YSYEKL. This CDR3 is built from 18 residues. The DNA for the CDR3 is TGCGCCAGCAGCCAAGACAGGCGGGTCCCGATAAATTACAATGAGCGGTTCTTC. This translates into CASSQDRRVPINYNERFF.

This clonotype was picked up many times. The J gene is TRBJ2-3, the V gene TRBV12-3 or TRBV12-4, with 14 nucleotides matching TRBD2. The CDR3 totals 17 residues. The junction had 7 bases not matched to a gene; V was cut back by 5 bases and J by 3 bases. CDR3 in amino acids: CASSPGTSGRTTDTQYF. The CDR3 bases are TGTGCCAGCAGTCCCGGGACTAGCGGGAGAACGACAGATACGCAGTATTTT.

In its sample, this clonotype was seen many times. This chain connects TRBV28 to TRBJ2-1; 7 nucleotides agree with TRBD1. This CDR3 spans 14 amino acids. Unmatched junction bases numbered 9, after V lost 7 bases and J lost 6 bases. Germline V gene data show CDR1 as MDHEN and CDR2 as SYDVKM. The CDR3 sequence: CASTRTGPFNEQFF. The CDR3 DNA sequence: TGTGCCAGCACCCGGACAGGTCCCTTCAATGAGCAGTTCTTC. Full variable domain (outside the CDR3, taken from reference TRBV28 and TRBJ2-1): DVKVTQSSRYLVKRTGEKVFLECVQDMDHENMFWYRQDPGLGLRLIYFSYDVKMKEKGDIPEGYSVSREKKERFSLILESASTNQTSMYLCASTRTGPFNEQFFGPGTRLTVL.

This clonotype has at least ten counts. The V call is TRBV24-1, the J call TRBJ2-1; D might be TRBD1 (5 bases). The CDR3 has 13 residues. CDR1 and CDR2 from the germline V gene are KGHDR and SFDVKD. V was trimmed by 5 bases and J by 9 bases, leaving 13 bases between them. The CDR3 DNA sequence: TGTGCCACCAGTGTAAAAGGGGTGAGTGAGCAGTTCTTC. Its translation is CATSVKGVSEQFF.

CDR3 region: CASGLHDGGTDTQYF. CDR3 DNA: TGTGCTAGTGGTCTTCACGATGGGGGCACAGATACGCAGTATTTT. The V call is TRBV12-5, the J call TRBJ2-3; D uncertain. Germline CDR1 reads LGHNT; CDR2 reads FRNRAP. CDR3 size: 15 residues. The V gene lost 5 bases and the J gene lost 1 base, with 13 bases spanning the gap.

This rearrangement joins TRBV19 to TRBJ2-2, with D perhaps matching TRBD1 or TRBD2 (6 bases each). V lost 3 bases and J lost 6, with 17 bases in between. Germline CDR1 and CDR2: LNHDA and SQIVND (reference sequence). The CDR3 length is 16 residues. The CDR3 spells CASSILQGRSAGELFF. For the CDR3, the DNA is TGTGCCAGTAGTATCTTGCAGGGGAGGAGTGCCGGGGAGCTGTTTTTT.

In this sample, this clonotype turned up a few times. CDR3 nucleotide sequence: TGCAGCGTTGAATTGACAGAATTTAGCTCCTACGAGCAGTACTTC. This codes for CSVELTEFSSYEQYF. The V call is TRBV29-1, the J call TRBJ2-7; D is perhaps TRBD1 (5 bases). This CDR3 is built from 15 residues. Germline V CDR1 and CDR2: SQVTM, ANQGSEA. Trimming left V 2 bases short and J 0 bases short, with 14 bases between.

The J gene is TRBJ2-3, the V gene TRBV6-1; D is undetermined. The J call is in doubt because the DNA end fits TRBJ1-5 better. Germline CDR1 is MNHNS and CDR2 is SASEGT. The length of the CDR3 is 13 residues. The CDR3 sequence: CASRSIGTDTQHF. DNA of the CDR3: TGTGCCAGCAGGTCGATAGGTACGGATACGCAGCATTTT.

The table lists this clonotype with many counts. This chain connects TRBV20-1 to TRBJ1-1, with D unclear. This CDR3 has 10 amino acids. From germline, CDR1 is DFQATT and CDR2 SNEGSKA (reference sequence). The V end lost 2 bases, the J end lost 3 bases, and 1 base lay between the germline ends. CDR3 sequence: CSARYTEAFF. In DNA, the CDR3 is TGCAGTGCTAGATACACTGAAGCTTTCTTT.

This clonotype was detected ten times or more. The chain recombines TRBV28 with TRBJ2-1; TRBD2 agrees at 9 bases. J gave up 7 bases and V 6 bases, and 4 bases lay outside the gene matches. The CDR3 is 13 residues long. The germline gives CDR1 MDHEN, CDR2 SYDVKM. The CDR3 loop is CASRAGGGNEQFF. DNA for the CDR3: TGTGCCAGCAGAGCGGGAGGAGGAAATGAGCAGTTCTTC.

Many counts were recorded for this clonotype. V gene TRBV7-9 combines with J gene TRBJ2-7, with 8 bases identical to TRBD1. Trimming at V came to 5 bases and at J to 3 bases, leaving 9 bases not matched to a gene. This CDR3 spans 15 amino acids. Looked up from germline, CDR1 is SEHNR and CDR2 is FQNEAQ (reference sequence). The CDR3 here is CASSNRGQGNYEQYF. Written as DNA, the CDR3 is TGTGCCAGCAGCAACCGAGGACAGGGAAACTACGAGCAGTACTTC. Looking up the rest from reference TRBV7-9 and TRBJ2-7 gives the full variable domain: DTGVSQNPRHKITKRGQNVTFRCDPISEHNRLYWYRQTLGQGPEFLTYFQNEAQLEKSRLLSDRFSAERPKGSFSTLEIQRTEQGDSAMYLCASSNRGQGNYEQYFGPGTRLTVT.

This clonotype was counted ten times or more. The V gene is TRBV11-1, the J gene TRBJ1-1; possibly TRBD1 for D (5 bases). V was cut by 5 bases and J by 5 bases, with 18 bases left in between. This CDR3 is built from 15 residues. Germline values: CDR1 SGHAT, CDR2 FQDESV (reference sequence). CDR3 coding DNA: TGTGCCAGCAGCAAAGACAGCTTTTCGGGAACTGAAGCTTTCTTT. This encodes CASSKDSFSGTEAFF.

This clonotype was recorded at least ten times. This chain links TRBV20-1 with TRBJ2-1, with 9 bases fitting TRBD2. CDR1 and CDR2 from the germline V gene are DFQATT and SNEGSKA (reference sequence). The V and J ends lost 6 bases and 7 bases, in that order; junction bases with no gene match: 13. The CDR3 is 15 amino acids. This CDR3 reads CSAQKGAGGLNEQFF. CDR3 nucleotides: TGCAGTGCCCAAAAGGGGGCGGGAGGGCTGAATGAGCAGTTCTTC.

This clonotype has only a few counts. The chain employs TRBV10-3 and TRBJ1-5, with D possibly matching TRBD1 (5 bases). The V end lost 0 bases, the J end lost 0 bases, and 12 bases lay between the germline ends. This CDR3 region has 17 residues. The V gene's germline CDR1 is ENHRY and CDR2 SYGVKD. The CDR3 is CAISESLGPNSNQPQHF. The CDR3 bases are TGTGCCATCAGTGAGTCTCTGGGACCTAATAGCAATCAGCCCCAGCATTTT.

This clonotype showed up many times. J is TRBJ2-7 and V is TRBV2, with 9 positions matching TRBD1. V trimming: 6 bases; J trimming: 0 bases; junction bases outside the gene matches: 3. CDR3 size: 14 residues. From germline, CDR1 is SNHLY and CDR2 FYNNEI. The CDR3 sequence: CASRGTGSSYEQYF. The DNA of the CDR3 is TGTGCCAGCAGGGGGACAGGGAGCTCCTACGAGCAGTACTTC.

This clonotype came up many times. This rearrangement joins TRBV2 to TRBJ2-1; maybe TRBD2 (6 bases). In germline, CDR1 is SNHLY, CDR2 FYNNEI. V dropped 10 bases and J dropped 3 bases, with 16 bases sitting between them. The CDR3 sequence is 14 residues long. CDR3 DNA sequence: TGTGCCAATTTAGCGGAGCCGGGCTACAATGAGCAGTTCTTC. It translates to CANLAEPGYNEQFF.

This clonotype has ten or more counts. The rearrangement links TRBV20-1 to TRBJ2-1; D is undetermined. Between the trimmed V and J ends, which lost 5 bases and 4 bases, there was a span of 15 bases. Germline V lookup: CDR1 DFQATT, CDR2 SNEGSKA (reference sequence). CDR3 size: 14 residues. The CDR3 DNA is TGCAGTGCTCCTCCGCCGAGCGCATACAATGAGCAGTTCTTC. This gives the protein CSAPPPSAYNEQFF.

Many counts were recorded for this clonotype. The rearrangement links TRBV3-1 to TRBJ2-7; weak D call: TRBD2 (6 bases). Germline CDR1 and CDR2: LGHDT and YNNKEL (reference sequence). Trimming removed 1 base at V and 6 bases at J, with 16 bases between. CDR3 size: 15 residues. The CDR3 loop is CASSQAEGIPSEQYF. The CDR3, as DNA: TGTGCCAGCAGCCAAGCGGAGGGAATCCCGAGCGAGCAGTACTTC.

This chain connects TRBV19 to TRBJ2-7, with D possibly being TRBD1 (7 bases). Germline-derived CDR1 and CDR2 are LNHDA and SQIVND (reference sequence). This CDR3 has 16 amino acids. The V gene lost 5 bases and the J gene lost 0 bases, with 17 bases spanning the gap. The CDR3 loop is CASSLRGDLGSYEQYF. The CDR3, as DNA: TGTGCCAGTAGTCTCAGGGGGGATTTGGGCTCCTACGAGCAGTACTTC. Based on the CDR3 plus reference TRBV19 and TRBJ2-7, the full variable domain is DGGITQSPKYLFRKEGQNVTLSCEQNLNHDAMYWYRQDPGQGLRLIYYSQIVNDFQKGDIAEGYSVSREKKESFPLTVTSAQKNPTAFYLCASSLRGDLGSYEQYFGPGTRLTVT.

There are many counts of this clonotype. The chain joins TRBV30 to TRBJ2-1; D not certain. Trimming took off 0 bases at V and 0 bases at J, with 3 bases between the two ends. CDR1 and CDR2 (germline): GTSNPN, SVGIG (reference sequence). The CDR3 spans 13 residues. In DNA, the CDR3 is TGTGCCTGGAGTGTGGTCTCCTACAATGAGCAGTTCTTC. Protein product: CAWSVVSYNEQFF.

In this sample, this clonotype turned up a few times. The chain recombines TRBV27 with TRBJ2-6; a weak D match, TRBD1 (6 bases). CDR1 and CDR2 (germline): MNHEY, SMNVEV (reference sequence). CDR3 size: 15 residues. With 2 bases removed from V and 2 bases from J, the gap between germline ends came to 7 bases. CDR3 residues: CASSLKGAGANVLTF. In nucleotides, the CDR3 is TGTGCCAGCAGTTTAAAGGGGGCTGGGGCCAACGTCCTGACTTTC. The entire variable domain, with the rest obtained from reference TRBV27 and TRBJ2-6, is as follows: EAQVTQNPRYLITVTGKKLTVTCSQNMNHEYMSWYRQDPGLGLRQIYYSMNVEVTDKGDVPEGYKVSRKEKRNFPLILESPSPNQTSLYFCASSLKGAGANVLTFGAGSRLTVL.

In its sample, this clonotype was seen many times. The chain has TRBV10-3 and TRBJ1-5; D is ambiguous. The germline CDR1 and CDR2 sequences are ENHRY and SYGVKD. The CDR3 is 14 residues long. The V end lost 6 bases, the J end lost 3 bases, and 12 bases lay between the germline ends. The CDR3 reads CAIREGPNNQPQHF. In nucleotides, the CDR3 is TGTGCCATCAGAGAAGGACCAAACAATCAGCCCCAGCATTTT.

This chain joins TRBV5-1 and TRBJ2-3; no definite D call. V shed 0 bases and J shed 2 bases, with 7 bases lying between them. Germline CDR1 reads SGHRS; CDR2 reads YFSETQ. The CDR3 is made up of 14 amino acids. The CDR3 here is CASSLGVVTDTQYF. CDR3 in DNA: TGCGCCAGCAGCTTGGGGGTGGTCACAGATACGCAGTATTTT.

This clonotype has ten or more counts. V usage is TRBV20-1 and J usage is TRBJ1-6, with D perhaps TRBD1 (5 bases). Germline V gives CDR1 DFQATT, CDR2 SNEGSKA (reference sequence). The V gene lost 0 bases and the J gene lost 6 bases, with 9 bases spanning the gap. This CDR3 region has 14 residues. The CDR3 is CSARDGTVNSPLHF. For the CDR3, the DNA is TGCAGTGCTAGAGATGGGACGGTTAATTCACCCCTCCACTTT.

This clonotype showed up just a few times. This chain joins TRBV19 and TRBJ2-1; 8 nucleotides line up with TRBD1. Trimming at V came to 0 bases and at J to 12 bases, leaving 4 bases not matched to a gene. Germline V gives CDR1 LNHDA, CDR2 SQIVND (reference sequence). The CDR3 spans 13 residues. CDR3 nucleotides: TGTGCCAGTAGTATAGATCTAGACAGGGGGCAGTTCTTC. Residues: CASSIDLDRGQFF.

The chain carries TRBV20-1 and TRBJ2-3; 9 bases agree with TRBD2. Trimming cost V 6 bases and J 2 bases; bases outside gene matches: 12. Germline CDR1 is DFQATT and CDR2 is SNEGSKA (reference sequence). The CDR3 extends over 16 amino acids. The CDR3 nucleotides read TGCAGTGCCCCCCGGGGGGCGGGAGGGTTCACAGATACGCAGTATTTT. The encoded protein is CSAPRGAGGFTDTQYF.

This clonotype was detected many times. V is TRBV28 and J is TRBJ2-7; TRBD1 matches at 9 bases. V gave up 6 bases and J gave up 5 bases; unmatched junction bases: 5. Germline CDR1 is MDHEN and CDR2 is SYDVKM. The CDR3 runs to 13 residues. In DNA, the CDR3 is TGTGCCAGCAGACACAGGGGGCTCAACGAGCAGTACTTC. It translates to CASRHRGLNEQYF. Together with reference TRBV28 and TRBJ2-7, the CDR3 gives the full variable domain: DVKVTQSSRYLVKRTGEKVFLECVQDMDHENMFWYRQDPGLGLRLIYFSYDVKMKEKGDIPEGYSVSREKKERFSLILESASTNQTSMYLCASRHRGLNEQYFGPGTRLTVT.